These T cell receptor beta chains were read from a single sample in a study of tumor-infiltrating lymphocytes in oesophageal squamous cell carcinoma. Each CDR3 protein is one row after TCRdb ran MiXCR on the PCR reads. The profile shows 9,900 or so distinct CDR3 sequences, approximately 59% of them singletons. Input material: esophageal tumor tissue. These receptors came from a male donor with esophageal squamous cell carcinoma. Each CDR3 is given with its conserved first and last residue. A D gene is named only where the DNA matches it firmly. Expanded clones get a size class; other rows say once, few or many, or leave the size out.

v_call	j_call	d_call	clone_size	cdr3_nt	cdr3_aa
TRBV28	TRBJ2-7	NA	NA	TGTGCCAGCAGCATATGGGGAGGTAGTTCCTACGAGCAGTACTTC	CASSIWGGSSYEQYF
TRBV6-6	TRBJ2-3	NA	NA	TGTGCCAGCAGTTACTCGATATTGCAGGGACGAGATACGCAGTATTTT	CASSYSILQGRDTQYF
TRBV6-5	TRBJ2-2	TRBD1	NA	TGTGCCAGCACCTTACGGAGGGGGACAGGGAGGGCGGTCACCGGGGAGCTGTTTTTT	CASTLRRGTGRAVTGELFF
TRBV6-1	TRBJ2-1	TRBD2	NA	TGTGCCAGCAGTTTGGCTAGCGGGAGGGCGGCCAATGAGCAGTTCTTC	CASSLASGRAANEQFF
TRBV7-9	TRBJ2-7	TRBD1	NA	TGTGCCAGCAGCTCTGGGACAGGGATCTACAATGAGCAGTACTTC	CASSSGTGIYNEQYF
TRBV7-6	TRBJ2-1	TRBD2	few	TGTGCCAGCAGCTTAAGAGACGGGACTAGCGGGAATGTTGAGCAGTTCTTC	CASSLRDGTSGNVEQFF
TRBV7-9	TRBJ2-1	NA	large	TGTGCCAGCACCTTGGACGGGGAGGACGAGCAGTTCTTC	CASTLDGEDEQFF
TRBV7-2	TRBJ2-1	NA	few	TGTGCCAGCAGCCGCGGGCGGCGAAATGAGCAGTTCTTC	CASSRGRRNEQFF
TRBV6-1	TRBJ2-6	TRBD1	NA	TGTGCCAGCAGGCGGACCGGGACAGGGGGTTCTGGGGCCAACGTCCTGACTTTC	CASRRTGTGGSGANVLTF
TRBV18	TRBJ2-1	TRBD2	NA	TGTGCCAGCTCAACGGGACTAGCGGGAGGTGCCGAGCAGTTCTTC	CASSTGLAGGAEQFF
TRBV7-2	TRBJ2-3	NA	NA	TGTGCCAGCAGCAACGACTACAAAAATACGCAGTATTTT	CASSNDYKNTQYF
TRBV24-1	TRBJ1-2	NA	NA	TGTGCCACCAGTGTTGACAGGAACTATGGCTACACCTTC	CATSVDRNYGYTF
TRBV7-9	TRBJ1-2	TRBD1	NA	TGTGCCAGCATAGGGGACAGCGACTACTATGGCTACACCTTC	CASIGDSDYYGYTF
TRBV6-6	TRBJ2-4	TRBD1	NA	TGTGCCAGCAGTTTTCGCGTGACGGGACAGGGTACCAAAAACATTCAGTACTTC	CASSFRVTGQGTKNIQYF
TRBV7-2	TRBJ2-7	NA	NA	TGTGCCAGCAGCTTAGTCTCCGTCCCCGAGCAGTACTTC	CASSLVSVPEQYF
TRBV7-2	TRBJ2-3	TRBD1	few	TGTGCCAGCAGCGGGAAGGGGGCAATATTTACGCAGTATTTT	CASSGKGAIFTQYF
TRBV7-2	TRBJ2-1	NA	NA	TGTGCCAGCAGCTTAGTTGGTAGCGGCTGGAGCTCCTACAATGAGCAGTTCTTC	CASSLVGSGWSSYNEQFF
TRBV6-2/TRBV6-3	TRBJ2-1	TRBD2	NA	TGTGCCAGCAGTTCTACTAGCGGGTGGTACAATGAGCAGTTCTTC	CASSSTSGWYNEQFF
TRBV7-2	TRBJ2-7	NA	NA	TGTGCCAGCAGCATAGGACACTACAATGAGCAGTACTTC	CASSIGHYNEQYF
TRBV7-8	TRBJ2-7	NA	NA	TGTGCCGGCAGCTCCCTCCCCCTAGCAATATTGGAGGAGCAGTACTTC	CAGSSLPLAILEEQYF
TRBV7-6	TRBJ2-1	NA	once	TGTGCCAGCAGCTCCCAACAGGCAAATGAGCAGTTCTTC	CASSSQQANEQFF
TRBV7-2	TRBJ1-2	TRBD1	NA	TGTGCCAGCAGCTTACTCGGGACAGGGGACGGCTACACCTTC	CASSLLGTGDGYTF
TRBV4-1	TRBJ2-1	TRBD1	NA	TGCGCCAGCAGCCAAGGGACAGGGTACAATGAGCAGTTCTTC	CASSQGTGYNEQFF
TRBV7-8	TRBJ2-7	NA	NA	TGTGCCAGCAGCTTCGACGACACCTACGAGCAGTACTTC	CASSFDDTYEQYF
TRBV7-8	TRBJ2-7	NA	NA	TGTGCCAGCAGCTCCCGAAAAAAGATAAATGGTTCCTACAATGAGCAGTACTTC	CASSSRKKINGSYNEQYF
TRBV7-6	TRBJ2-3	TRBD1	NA	TGTGCCAGCAGCAGAGGATCGGGACAGTCTGCAGATACGCAGTATTTT	CASSRGSGQSADTQYF
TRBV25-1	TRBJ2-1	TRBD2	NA	TGTGCCAGCAGTGAATTCGGTAGCGGGAGAAATGAGCAGTTCTTC	CASSEFGSGRNEQFF
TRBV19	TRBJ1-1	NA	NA	TGTGCCAGTAACGGGGAACAGGGATCCCTCTGGAACACTGAAGCTTTCTTT	CASNGEQGSLWNTEAFF
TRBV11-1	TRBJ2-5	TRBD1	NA	TGTGCCAGCAGCTTAGGGGACAGTCCTACGAGCAGTGGCTTC	CASSLGDSPTSSGF
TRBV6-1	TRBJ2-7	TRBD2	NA	TGTGCCAGCAGTCCCCCTGGGGTAGCGGGATTCTACGAGCAGTACTTC	CASSPPGVAGFYEQYF
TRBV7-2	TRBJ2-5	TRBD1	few	TGTGCCAGCAGCCCGACAGGGGTAGAGACCCAGTACTTC	CASSPTGVETQYF
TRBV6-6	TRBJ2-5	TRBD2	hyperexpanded	TGTGCCAGCAGTTACTCAGGACTAGCGGGAGAAGGCGCAGAGACCCAGTACTTC	CASSYSGLAGEGAETQYF
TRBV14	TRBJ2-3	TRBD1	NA	TGTGCCAGCAGCCACGGACAGGGTTGGTTTTGGACAGATACGCAGTATTTT	CASSHGQGWFWTDTQYF
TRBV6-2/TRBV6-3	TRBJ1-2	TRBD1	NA	TGTGCCAGCAGTTACTCCCAACCAGGGGGTAACTATGGCTACACCTTC	CASSYSQPGGNYGYTF
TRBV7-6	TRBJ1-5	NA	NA	TGTGCCAGCAGCCCAGGGAACAATCAGCCCCAGCATTTT	CASSPGNNQPQHF
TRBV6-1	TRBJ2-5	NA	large	TGTGCCAGCAGCTACTGGGATCAAAGAGAAACCCAGTACTTC	CASSYWDQRETQYF
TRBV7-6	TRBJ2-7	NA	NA	TGTGCCAGCAGCCACAACGGACAGACCCTAACCGAGCAGTACTTC	CASSHNGQTLTEQYF
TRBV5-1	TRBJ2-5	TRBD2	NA	TGCGCCAGCAGCTTGGTCGGGGGGGCCAAAGAGACCCAGTACTTC	CASSLVGGAKETQYF
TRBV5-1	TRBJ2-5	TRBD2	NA	TGCGCCAGCGGAACGGGACTAGGGGGAGAGACCCAGTACTTC	CASGTGLGGETQYF
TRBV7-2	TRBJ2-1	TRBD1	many	TGTGCCAGCAGCTTAAGGACAGGCCGTAACGATGAGCAGTTCTTC	CASSLRTGRNDEQFF